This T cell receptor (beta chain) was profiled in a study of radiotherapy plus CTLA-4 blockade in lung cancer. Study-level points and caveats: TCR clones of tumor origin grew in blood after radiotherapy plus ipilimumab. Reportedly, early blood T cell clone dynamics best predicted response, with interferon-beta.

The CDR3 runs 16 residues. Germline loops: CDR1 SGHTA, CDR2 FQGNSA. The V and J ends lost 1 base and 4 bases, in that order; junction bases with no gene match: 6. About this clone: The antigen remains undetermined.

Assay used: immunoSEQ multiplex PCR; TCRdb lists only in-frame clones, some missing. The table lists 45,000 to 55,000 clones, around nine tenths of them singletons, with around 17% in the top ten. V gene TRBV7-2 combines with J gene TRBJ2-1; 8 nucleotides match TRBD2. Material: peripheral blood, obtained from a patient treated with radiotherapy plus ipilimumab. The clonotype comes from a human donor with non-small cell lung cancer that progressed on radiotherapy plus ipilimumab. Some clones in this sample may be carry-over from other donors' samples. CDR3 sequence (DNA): TGTGCCAGCAGCTTAGTGTGGCGGGAGGCGTACAATGAGCAGTTCTTC. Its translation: CASSLVWREAYNEQFF. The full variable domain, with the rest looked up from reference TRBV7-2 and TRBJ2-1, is GAGVSQSPSNKVTEKGKDVELRCDPISGHTALYWYRQSLGQGLEFLIYFQGNSAPDKSGLPSDRFSAERTGGSVSTLTIQRTQQEDSAVYLCASSLVWREAYNEQFFGPGTRLTVL.